Below are 17 T cell receptor beta chains sequenced from a single sample in a study of shared clonotypes between healthy human individuals. Only CD45RO-negative cells positively selected for CCR7 counted as naive CD8 cells, so terminally differentiated effector memory CD45RA+ cells were excluded. This table comes from immunoSEQ multiplex PCR, and its TCRdb copy is limited to in-frame clones, with some not included. Here the sample spans hundreds of thousands of clones, 92% being singletons. Material: naive CD8+ T cells sorted from blood. The receptors here all came from a young man in good health.

A few counts support this clone. The chain has TRBV2 and TRBJ2-7; 10 bases line up with TRBD2. The length of the CDR3 is 17 residues. Germline loops: CDR1 SNHLY, CDR2 FYNNEI. V lost 4 bases and J lost 0; bases outside the gene matches: 9. The CDR3 region is CASSGALLAGSSYEQYF. In DNA form, the CDR3 reads TGTGCCAGCAGTGGGGCCCTACTAGCGGGAAGCTCCTACGAGCAGTACTTC.

About this clone itself: Other nucleotide sequences in the sample specify the same CDR3. The chain employs TRBV6-5 and TRBJ2-5; D is uncertain. The CDR3 length is 11 residues. Germline CDR1 is MNHEY and CDR2 is SVGAGI. V was cut by 2 bases and J by 2 bases, with 0 bases left in between. CDR3 nucleotides: TGTGCCAGCAGTTACCAAGAGACCCAGTACTTC. This sequence encodes CASSYQETQYF.

The V and J genes are TRBV7-9 and TRBJ2-7; TRBD2 matches 11 bases. Unmatched junction bases numbered 13, after V lost 4 bases and J lost 2 bases. The CDR3 length is 18 residues. Germline V gene sequence: CDR1 SEHNR, CDR2 FQNEAQ (reference sequence). CDR3 nucleotides: TGTGCCAGCAGCTCTTCAATACGAACTAGCGGGGGCACCTACGAGCAGTACTTC. Its protein is CASSSSIRTSGGTYEQYF.

The genes are TRBV27 and TRBJ2-2; tentative D call: TRBD2 (6 bases). CDR1 and CDR2 from the germline V gene are MNHEY and SMNVEV (reference sequence). The CDR3 spans 15 residues. V lost 5 bases, J lost 5 bases, and 15 bases lay in between. Here the CDR3 DNA reads TGTGCCAGCAGTGGGAGGCAGGGTAGGACCGGGGAGCTGTTTTTT. Protein: CASSGRQGRTGELFF.

The chain joins TRBV5-5 to TRBJ1-5, with D hard to call. Germline V gives CDR1 SGHKS, CDR2 YYEKEE (reference sequence). The CDR3 is made up of 13 amino acids. The ends were cut back, 0 bases at V and 6 bases at J, with 7 bases in the middle. Here the CDR3 reads CASSLEGGQPQHF. In nucleotides, the CDR3 is TGTGCCAGCAGCTTGGAGGGCGGTCAGCCCCAGCATTTT.

The chain carries TRBV5-6 and TRBJ2-2; 7 bases match TRBD1. This CDR3 has 16 amino acids. CDR1 and CDR2 (germline): SGHDT, YYEEEE. The V gene end was trimmed by 2 bases and the J gene end by 8 bases; junction bases not matched to a gene: 12. DNA of the CDR3: TGTGCCAGCAGCTTTCGGGACAGTGGACCCACTGGGGAGCTGTTTTTT. As protein: CASSFRDSGPTGELFF. Combining the CDR3 with reference TRBV5-6 and TRBJ2-2 gives the whole variable domain DAGVTQSPTHLIKTRGQQVTLRCSPKSGHDTVSWYQQALGQGPQFIFQYYEEEERQRGNFPDRFSGHQFPNYSSELNVNALLLGDSALYLCASSFRDSGPTGELFFGEGSRLTVL.

Here the CDR3 reads CASSQDLRGTDTQYF. CDR3 DNA sequence: TGTGCCAGCAGCCAAGATCTACGTGGCACAGATACGCAGTATTTT. The chain employs TRBV14 and TRBJ2-3; D gene ambiguous. Trimming pared 0 bases from V and 1 base from J, leaving 8 bases between. The length of the CDR3 is 15 residues. Germline V gene lookup returns CDR1 SGHDN and CDR2 FVKESK.

J is TRBJ2-1 and V is TRBV29-1, with TRBD2 matching over 10 bases. There are 17 residues in the CDR3. The germline V gene encodes CDR1 SQVTM and CDR2 ANQGSEA. The V segment lost 0 bases and the J segment 4 bases; nucleotides outside the gene matches: 9. The CDR3 region is CSVEDLRASGSYNEQFF. In DNA form, the CDR3 reads TGCAGCGTTGAAGATTTGCGAGCTAGCGGGAGTTACAATGAGCAGTTCTTC.

The CDR3 DNA follows: TGTGCCAGCCAGGAGACTAGCGGGAGGGGGACAGATACGCAGTATTTT. Translating it yields CASQETSGRGTDTQYF. The V and J genes are TRBV27 and TRBJ2-3; 14 nucleotides match TRBD2. Germline CDR1 and CDR2: MNHEY and SMNVEV (reference sequence). The CDR3 covers 16 residues. Trimming at V came to 8 bases and at J to 3 bases, leaving 7 bases not matched to a gene.

This clone came up once. The chain combines TRBV7-9 with TRBJ1-1; 7 positions match TRBD1. Germline assignment: CDR1 SEHNR and CDR2 FQNEAQ (reference sequence). CDR3 length: 15 residues. The V gene end was trimmed by 11 bases and the J gene end by 0 bases; junction bases not matched to a gene: 12. The CDR3 DNA sequence: TGTGCCGCGACGGGACAGATTGATTTGAACACTGAAGCTTTCTTT. This gives the protein CAATGQIDLNTEAFF.

V is TRBV7-6 and J is TRBJ2-1; TRBD1 matches 7 bases. V dropped 5 bases and J dropped 5; count of bases not matched to a gene: 6. Germline CDR1 is SGHVS and CDR2 is FNYEAQ. This CDR3 contains 14 residues. The CDR3, as DNA: TGTGCCAGCAGCGTAAAGGGGGCTAACAATGAGCAGTTCTTC. This gives the protein CASSVKGANNEQFF.

The chain uses TRBV16 and TRBJ2-7; D is unclear. Trimming took off 0 bases at V and 1 base at J, with 4 bases between the two ends. Germline V lookup: CDR1 KGHSY, CDR2 FQNENV. This CDR3 region has 13 residues. DNA for the CDR3: TGTGCCAGCAGCCAATCGAAGTCCTACGAGCAGTACTTC. This sequence encodes CASSQSKSYEQYF.

The chain recombines TRBV9 with TRBJ1-4; D possibly corresponds to TRBD1 (5 bases). Trimming shortened V by 3 bases and J by 4 bases, and 13 bases separated the two germline ends. The CDR3 covers 15 residues. Germline V gene sequence: CDR1 SGDLS, CDR2 YYNGEE. CDR3 loop: CASSAGGGINEKLFF. CDR3 bases: TGTGCCAGCAGCGCCGGCGGGGGAATTAATGAAAAACTGTTTTTT.

This clone has just one count. Germline is not matched at one junction end, which may reflect a read error. The CDR3 DNA is TGCGCCAGCAGGCCCGGGACAGGGTACACTGAGCAGTTCTTC. Its protein product is CASRPGTGYTEQFF. The V call is TRBV5-1, the J call TRBJ2-1, with 9 bases that match TRBD1. The CDR3 is 14 amino acids. The germline V gene has CDR1 SGHRS and CDR2 YFSETQ. The variable domain in full, with the rest retrieved from reference TRBV5-1 and TRBJ2-1, is KAGVTQTPRYLIKTRGQQVTLSCSPISGHRSVSWYQQTPGQGLQFLFEYFSETQRNKGNFPGRFSGRQFSNSRSEMNVSTLELGDSALYLCASRPGTGYTEQFFGPGTRLTVL.

This clone was seen only once. The chain joins TRBV4-1 to TRBJ1-5; D remains ambiguous. Trimming shortened V by 0 bases and J by 3 bases, and 9 bases separated the two germline ends. CDR1 and CDR2 (germline): MGHRA, YSYEKL. The CDR3 has 15 amino acids. The CDR3 protein is CASSQDDSFNQPQHF. The CDR3 DNA reads TGCGCCAGCAGCCAAGATGACTCGTTCAATCAGCCCCAGCATTTT.

This clone was seen only once. This chain links TRBV4-1 with TRBJ1-2, with unresolved D. This CDR3 region has 13 residues. From germline, CDR1 is MGHRA and CDR2 YSYEKL. V was pared by 8 bases and J by 4 bases, with 14 bases between. The CDR3 sequence: CASGGEYGYGYTF. In nucleotides, the CDR3 is TGCGCCAGCGGCGGGGAATACGGCTATGGCTACACCTTC.

CDR3 sequence: CASSHPRRPYEQYF. CDR3 DNA sequence: TGCGCCAGCAGCCACCCCAGGCGGCCCTACGAGCAGTACTTC. This chain links TRBV4-1 with TRBJ2-7; no definite D call. The CDR3 covers 14 residues. Trimming cost V 3 bases and J 2 bases, with 11 bases left between them. Looked up from germline, CDR1 is MGHRA and CDR2 is YSYEKL.